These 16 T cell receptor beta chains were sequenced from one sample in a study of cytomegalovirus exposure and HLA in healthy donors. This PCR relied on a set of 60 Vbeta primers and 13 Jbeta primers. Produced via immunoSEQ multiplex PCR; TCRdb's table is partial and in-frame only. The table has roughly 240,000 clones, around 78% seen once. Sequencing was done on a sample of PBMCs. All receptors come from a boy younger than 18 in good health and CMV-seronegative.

This CDR3 reads CASSQNNYEQYF. The CDR3 DNA follows: TGTGCCAGCAGCCAAAACAACTACGAGCAGTACTTC. The chain combines TRBV9 with TRBJ2-7; D unresolved. This CDR3 has 12 residues. Germline CDR1 is SGDLS and CDR2 is YYNGEE. V was clipped by 4 bases and J by 3 bases, with 8 bases between them.

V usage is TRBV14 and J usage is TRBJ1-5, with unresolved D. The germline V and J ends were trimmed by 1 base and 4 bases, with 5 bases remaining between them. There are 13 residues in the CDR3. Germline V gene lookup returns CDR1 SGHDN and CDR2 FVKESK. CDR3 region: CASSQALNQPQHF. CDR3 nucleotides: TGTGCCAGCAGCCAAGCTCTAAATCAGCCCCAGCATTTT.

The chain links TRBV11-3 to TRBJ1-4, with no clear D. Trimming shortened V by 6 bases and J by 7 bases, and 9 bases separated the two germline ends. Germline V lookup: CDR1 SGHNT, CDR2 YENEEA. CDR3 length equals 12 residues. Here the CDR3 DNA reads TGTGCCAGCAGTTCCCGCGGTGAAAAACTGTTTTTT. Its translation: CASSSRGEKLFF.

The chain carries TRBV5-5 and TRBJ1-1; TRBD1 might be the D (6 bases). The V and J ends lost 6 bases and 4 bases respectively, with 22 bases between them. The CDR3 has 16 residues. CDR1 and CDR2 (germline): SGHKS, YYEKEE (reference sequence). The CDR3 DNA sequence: TGTGCCAGCATCCCCGGGGGGGCGGGTTGGGGCACTGAAGCTTTCTTT. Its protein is CASIPGGAGWGTEAFF.

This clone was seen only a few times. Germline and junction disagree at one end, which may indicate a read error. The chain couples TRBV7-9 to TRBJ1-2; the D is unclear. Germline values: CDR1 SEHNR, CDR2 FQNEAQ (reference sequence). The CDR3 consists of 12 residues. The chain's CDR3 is CSSSLSDYGYTF. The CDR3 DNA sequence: TGTTCCAGCAGCTTATCAGACTATGGCTACACCTTC.

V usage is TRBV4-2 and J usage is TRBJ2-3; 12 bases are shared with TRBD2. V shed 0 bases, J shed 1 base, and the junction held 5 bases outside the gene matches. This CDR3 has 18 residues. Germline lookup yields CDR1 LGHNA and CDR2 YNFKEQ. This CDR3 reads CASSQDLAGGPGTDTQYF. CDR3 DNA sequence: TGTGCCAGCAGCCAAGATCTAGCGGGAGGGCCGGGCACAGATACGCAGTATTTT.

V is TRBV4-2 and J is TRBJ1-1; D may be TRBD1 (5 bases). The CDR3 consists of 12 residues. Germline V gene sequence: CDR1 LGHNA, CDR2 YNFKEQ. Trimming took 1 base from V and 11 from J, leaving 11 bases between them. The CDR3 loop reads CASSQVDSLAFF. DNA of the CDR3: TGTGCCAGCAGCCAAGTTGACAGCCTGGCTTTCTTT.

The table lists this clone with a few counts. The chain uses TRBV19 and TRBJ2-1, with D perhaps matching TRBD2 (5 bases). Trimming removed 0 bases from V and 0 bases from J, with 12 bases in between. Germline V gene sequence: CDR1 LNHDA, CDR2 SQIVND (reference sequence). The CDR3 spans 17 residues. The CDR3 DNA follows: TGTGCCAGTAGTATAGAGGGCGGGCCTCGCTCCTACAATGAGCAGTTCTTC. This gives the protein CASSIEGGPRSYNEQFF.

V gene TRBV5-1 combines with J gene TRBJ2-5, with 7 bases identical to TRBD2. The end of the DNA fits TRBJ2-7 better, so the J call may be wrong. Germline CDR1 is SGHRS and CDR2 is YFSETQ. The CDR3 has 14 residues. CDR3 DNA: TGCGCCAGCAGCTTGGGCGGGAGTCTATACGAGCAGTACTTC. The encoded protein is CASSLGGSLYEQYF.

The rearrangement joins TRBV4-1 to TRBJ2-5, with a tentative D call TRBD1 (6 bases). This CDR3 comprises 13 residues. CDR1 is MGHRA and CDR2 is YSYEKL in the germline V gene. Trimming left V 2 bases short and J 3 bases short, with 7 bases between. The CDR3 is CASSQPGEETQYF. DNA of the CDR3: TGCGCCAGCAGCCAACCAGGGGAAGAGACCCAGTACTTC.

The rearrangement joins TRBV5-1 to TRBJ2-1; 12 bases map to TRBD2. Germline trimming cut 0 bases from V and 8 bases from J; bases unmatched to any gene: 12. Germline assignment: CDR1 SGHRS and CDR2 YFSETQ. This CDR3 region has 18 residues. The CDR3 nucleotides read TGCGCCAGCAGCTTGGCCAGTCGACTAGCGGGAGCACTCGATGAGCAGTTCTTC. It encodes CASSLASRLAGALDEQFF.

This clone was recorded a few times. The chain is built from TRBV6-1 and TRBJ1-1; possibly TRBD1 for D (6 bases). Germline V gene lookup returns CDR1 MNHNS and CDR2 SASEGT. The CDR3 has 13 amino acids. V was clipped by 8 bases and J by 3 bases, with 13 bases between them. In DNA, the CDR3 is TGTGCCAGCTGGGTGGGGGCTGACACTGAAGCTTTCTTT. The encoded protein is CASWVGADTEAFF.

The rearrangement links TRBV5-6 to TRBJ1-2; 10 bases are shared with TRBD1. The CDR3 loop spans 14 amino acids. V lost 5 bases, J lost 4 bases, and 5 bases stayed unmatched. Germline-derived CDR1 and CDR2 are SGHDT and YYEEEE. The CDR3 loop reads CASSSGTGVYGYTF. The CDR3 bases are TGTGCCAGCAGTTCCGGGACAGGGGTCTATGGCTACACCTTC.

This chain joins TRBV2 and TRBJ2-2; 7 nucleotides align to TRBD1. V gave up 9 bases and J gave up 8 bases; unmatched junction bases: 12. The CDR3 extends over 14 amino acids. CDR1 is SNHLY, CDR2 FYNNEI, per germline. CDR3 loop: CASRTGSGYGELFF. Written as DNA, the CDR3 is TGTGCCAGTAGGACAGGATCGGGGTATGGGGAGCTGTTTTTT.

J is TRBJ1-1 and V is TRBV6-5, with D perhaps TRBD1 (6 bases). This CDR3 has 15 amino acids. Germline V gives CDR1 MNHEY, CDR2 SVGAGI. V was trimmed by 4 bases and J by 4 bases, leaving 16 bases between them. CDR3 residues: CASSLGAAAGTEAFF. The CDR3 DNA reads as TGTGCCAGCAGTTTGGGGGCAGCTGCCGGCACTGAAGCTTTCTTT.

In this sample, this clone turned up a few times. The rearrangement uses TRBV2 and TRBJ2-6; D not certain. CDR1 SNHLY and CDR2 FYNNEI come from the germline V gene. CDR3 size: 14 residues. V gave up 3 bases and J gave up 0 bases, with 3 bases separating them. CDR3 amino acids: CASSDSSGANVLTF. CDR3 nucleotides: TGTGCCAGCAGTGACAGCTCTGGGGCCAACGTCCTGACTTTC.